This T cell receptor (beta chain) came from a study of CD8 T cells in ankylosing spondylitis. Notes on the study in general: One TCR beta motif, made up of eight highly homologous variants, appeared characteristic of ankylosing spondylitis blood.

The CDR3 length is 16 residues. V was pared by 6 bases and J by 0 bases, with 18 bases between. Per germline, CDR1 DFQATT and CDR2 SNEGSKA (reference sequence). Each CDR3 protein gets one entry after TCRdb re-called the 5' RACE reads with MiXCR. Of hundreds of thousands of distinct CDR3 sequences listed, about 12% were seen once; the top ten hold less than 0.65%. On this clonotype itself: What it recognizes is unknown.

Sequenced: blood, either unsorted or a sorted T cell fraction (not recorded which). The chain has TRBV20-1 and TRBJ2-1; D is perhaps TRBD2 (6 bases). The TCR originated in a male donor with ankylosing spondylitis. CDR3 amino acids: CSAPKIADSSYNEQFF. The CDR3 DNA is TGCAGTGCGCCGAAAATAGCGGATAGCTCCTACAATGAGCAGTTCTTC.